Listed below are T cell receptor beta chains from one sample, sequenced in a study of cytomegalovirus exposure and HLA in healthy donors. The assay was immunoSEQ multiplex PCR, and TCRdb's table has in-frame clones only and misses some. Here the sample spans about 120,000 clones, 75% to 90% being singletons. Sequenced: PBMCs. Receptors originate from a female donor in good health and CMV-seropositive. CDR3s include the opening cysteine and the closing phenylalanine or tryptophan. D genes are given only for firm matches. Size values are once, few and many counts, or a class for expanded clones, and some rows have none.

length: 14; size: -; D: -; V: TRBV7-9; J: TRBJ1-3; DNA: TGTGCCAGCAGCTTAGACAGTCAAAGAAACACCATATATTTT; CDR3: CASSLDSQRNTIYF
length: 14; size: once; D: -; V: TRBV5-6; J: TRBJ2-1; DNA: TGTGCCAGCAGGACTCAAGCGGAGATCAATGAGCAGTTCTTC; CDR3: CASRTQAEINEQFF
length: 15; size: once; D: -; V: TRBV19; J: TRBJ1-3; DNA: TGTGCCAGTAGTATTGGGAGAAACTCTGGAAACACCATATATTTT; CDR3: CASSIGRNSGNTIYF
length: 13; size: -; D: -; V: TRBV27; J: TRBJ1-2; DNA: TGTGCCAGCAGCCCAGCGCCTAACTATGGCTACACCTTC; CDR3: CASSPAPNYGYTF
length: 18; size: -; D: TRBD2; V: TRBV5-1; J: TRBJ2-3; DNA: TGCGCCAGCAGCTTGGAGGGACTAGCGGGGGTCTCGGGAGATACGCAGTATTTT; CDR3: CASSLEGLAGVSGDTQYF
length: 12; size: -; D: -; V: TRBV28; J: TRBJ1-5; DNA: TGTGCCAGCAACGACGGGAATCAGCCCCAGCATTTT; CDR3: CASNDGNQPQHF
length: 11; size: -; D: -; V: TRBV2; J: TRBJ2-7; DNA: TGTGCCTCTCGAAGGGGGACCGAGCAGTACTTC; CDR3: CASRRGTEQYF
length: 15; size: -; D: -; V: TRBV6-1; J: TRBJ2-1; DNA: TGTGCCAGCAGTGAAGGTACAGGTTTCTACAATGAGCAGTTCTTC; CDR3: CASSEGTGFYNEQFF
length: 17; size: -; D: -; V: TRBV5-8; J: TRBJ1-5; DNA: TGTGCCAGCAGCTTTCTACGACAGAGCCTAACCCCATCGCCCCAGCATTTT; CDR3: CASSFLRQSLTPSPQHF
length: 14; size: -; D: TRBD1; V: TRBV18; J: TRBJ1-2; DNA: TGTGCCAGCTCCCCGGGACAGGGGGTCTATGGCTACACCTTC; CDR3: CASSPGQGVYGYTF
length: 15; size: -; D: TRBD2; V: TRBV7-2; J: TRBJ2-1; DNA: TGTGCCAGCAGCCTTCTAGCGGGGGGGCGAAATGAGCAGTTCTTC; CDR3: CASSLLAGGRNEQFF
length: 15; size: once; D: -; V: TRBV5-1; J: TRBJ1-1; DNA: TGCGCCAGCAGCCCAGTAGAGCCGGGGATCACTGAAGCTTTCTTT; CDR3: CASSPVEPGITEAFF
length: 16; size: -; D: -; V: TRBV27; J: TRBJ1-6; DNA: TGTGCCAGCAGTTGGCGACAGGTTCCCCCTTATTCACCCCTCCACTTT; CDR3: CASSWRQVPPYSPLHF
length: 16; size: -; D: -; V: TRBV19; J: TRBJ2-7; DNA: TGTGCCAGTAGTATCTATACCGGGACTCACTCCTACGAGCAGTACTTC; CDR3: CASSIYTGTHSYEQYF
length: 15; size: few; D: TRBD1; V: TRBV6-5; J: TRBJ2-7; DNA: TGTGCCAGCAGTTACTCGACGGGACAGACCTACGAGCAGTACTTC; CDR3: CASSYSTGQTYEQYF
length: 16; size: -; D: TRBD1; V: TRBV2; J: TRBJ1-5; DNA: TGTGCCAGCACCTTTGACAACAGGGGCGGCAATCAGCCCCAGCATTTT; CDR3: CASTFDNRGGNQPQHF
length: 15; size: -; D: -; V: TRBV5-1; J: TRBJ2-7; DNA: TGCGCCAGCAGCTTAGGGCAGGGGCTCGCCTACGAGCAGTACTTC; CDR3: CASSLGQGLAYEQYF
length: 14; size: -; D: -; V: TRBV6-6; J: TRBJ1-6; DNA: TGTGCCAGCAGTTACCAGGGCCCCCATTCACCCCTCCACTTT; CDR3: CASSYQGPHSPLHF
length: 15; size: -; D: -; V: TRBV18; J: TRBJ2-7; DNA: TGTGCCAGCTCACCACCGCCAGGGGGGTTGGGGGAGCAGTACTTC; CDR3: CASSPPPGGLGEQYF
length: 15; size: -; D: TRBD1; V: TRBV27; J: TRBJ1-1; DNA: TGTGCCAGCAGTCGAATCGGACAGGGAGGAACTGAAGCTTTCTTT; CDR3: CASSRIGQGGTEAFF
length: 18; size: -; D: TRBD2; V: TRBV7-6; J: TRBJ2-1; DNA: TGTGCCAGCACCGCAAGGGAGGGCGGCTTATACTCAGACAATGAGCAGTTCTTC; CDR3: CASTAREGGLYSDNEQFF
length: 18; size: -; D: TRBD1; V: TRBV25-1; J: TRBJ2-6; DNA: TGTGCCAGCAGTGAAGTTCGGGACAGCCTCTCTGGGGCCAACGTCCTGACTTTC; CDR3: CASSEVRDSLSGANVLTF
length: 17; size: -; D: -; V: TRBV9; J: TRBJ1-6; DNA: TGTGCCAGCAGCGTTTTAGATGTCCCTCAAACAGATTCACCCCTCCACTTT; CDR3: CASSVLDVPQTDSPLHF
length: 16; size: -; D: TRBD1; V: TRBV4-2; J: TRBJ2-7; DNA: TGTGCCAGCAGCCAAGCTTGGACAGGGGAGTTGTACGAGCAGTACTTC; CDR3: CASSQAWTGELYEQYF
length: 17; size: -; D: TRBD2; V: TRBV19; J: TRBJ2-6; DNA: TGTGCCAGTAGTTGGGGCGGCGGGGGCTCTGGGGCCAACGTCCTGACTTTC; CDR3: CASSWGGGGSGANVLTF
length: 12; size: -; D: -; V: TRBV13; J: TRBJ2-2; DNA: TGTGCCAGCAGTCTCAACACCGGGGAGCTGTTTTTT; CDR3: CASSLNTGELFF
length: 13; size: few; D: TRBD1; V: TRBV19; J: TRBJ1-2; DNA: TGTGCCAGTAGTACGCAGGGGGATTATGGCTACACCTTC; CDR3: CASSTQGDYGYTF
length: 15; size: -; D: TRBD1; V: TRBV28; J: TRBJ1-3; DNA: TGTGCCAGCAGTCCTTACCCCGGACAGGACGACACCATATATTTT; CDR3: CASSPYPGQDDTIYF
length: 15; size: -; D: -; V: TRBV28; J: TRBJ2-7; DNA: TGTGCCAGCATCGGGGGGGGGACAGGGACCTACGAGCAGTACTTC; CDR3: CASIGGGTGTYEQYF
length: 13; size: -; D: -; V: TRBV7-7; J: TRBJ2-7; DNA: TGTGCTAGCAGCTTAGTGGCGGGATACGAGCAGTACTTC; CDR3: CASSLVAGYEQYF
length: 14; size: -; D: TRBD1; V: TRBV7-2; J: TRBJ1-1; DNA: TGTGCCAGCAGCGCCGGGACAGTGAACACTGAAGCTTTCTTT; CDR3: CASSAGTVNTEAFF
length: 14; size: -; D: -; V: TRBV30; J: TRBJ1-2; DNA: TGTGCCTGGAGTCCCCCCCCAGGAAACTATGGCTACACCTTC; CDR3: CAWSPPPGNYGYTF
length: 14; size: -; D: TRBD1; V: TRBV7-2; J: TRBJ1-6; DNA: TGTGCCAGCAGCCTAGGACAGGGAGGCTCACCCCTCCACTTT; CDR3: CASSLGQGGSPLHF
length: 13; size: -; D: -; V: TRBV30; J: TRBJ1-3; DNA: TGTGCCTTCGATCGGAGCTCTGGAAACACCATATATTTT; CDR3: CAFDRSSGNTIYF
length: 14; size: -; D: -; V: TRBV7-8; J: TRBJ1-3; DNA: TGTGCCAGCAGGTCCCAGGGCTCTGGAAACACCATATATTTT; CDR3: CASRSQGSGNTIYF
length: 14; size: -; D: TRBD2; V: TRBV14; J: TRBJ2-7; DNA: TGTGCCAGCAGCCCCCGGGAGGAGGGATACGAGCAGTACTTC; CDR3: CASSPREEGYEQYF
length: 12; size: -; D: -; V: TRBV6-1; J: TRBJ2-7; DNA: TGTGCCAGCAGTCAGTCTAGCTACGAGCAGTACTTC; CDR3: CASSQSSYEQYF
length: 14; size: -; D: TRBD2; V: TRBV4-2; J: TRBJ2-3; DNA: TGTGCCAGCAGCCGCGGACTAGCGGGGGATACGCAGTATTTT; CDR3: CASSRGLAGDTQYF
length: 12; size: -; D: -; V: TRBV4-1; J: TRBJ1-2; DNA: TGCGCCAGCAGCCAAGATTGGGGCGGCTACACCTTC; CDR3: CASSQDWGGYTF
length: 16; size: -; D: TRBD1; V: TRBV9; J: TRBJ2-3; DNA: TGTGCCAGCGGGACCGGGACAGGGGGTCCCACAGATACGCAGTATTTT; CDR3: CASGTGTGGPTDTQYF
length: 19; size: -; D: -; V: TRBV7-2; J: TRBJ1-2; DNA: TGTGCCAGCAGCTTAGGTTCGAGACGGGGGAGGTCACCTAACTATGGCTACACCTTC; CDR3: CASSLGSRRGRSPNYGYTF
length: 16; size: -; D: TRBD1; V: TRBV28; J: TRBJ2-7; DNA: TGTGCCAGCAGTTTAGGTGGGGGGACAGGGCGCCACGAGCAGTACTTC; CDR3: CASSLGGGTGRHEQYF